The clone carrying this T cell receptor (beta chain) was observed at least ten times. Its target is not known. This sample stems from a study of T cells after yellow fever vaccination. V shed 9 bases and J shed 15 bases, with 20 bases lying between them. The CDR3 is 12 amino acids. Per germline, CDR1 KGHDR and CDR2 SFDVKD. The study, taken as a whole, reports: Sorted repertoires could include abundant contaminating clonotypes from bulk cells. Re-detected after boosting: most primary clones, almost 97% of CD4 and roughly 88% of CD8.

TCR cDNA, made by 5'RACE template switching, carried an added universal primer site and UMIs. Each CDR3 protein gets one entry after TCRdb re-called the 5' RACE reads with MiXCR. The data hold some 350,000 distinct CDR3 sequences, with 8.7% observed a single time. The V call is TRBV24-1, the J call TRBJ2-1, with a weak D call TRBD2 (6 bases). Sequencing used PBMCs, obtained on the day of the first yellow fever vaccination. The clonotype comes from a man between 18 and 29 years old who received the YFV17D yellow fever vaccine. The chain's CDR3 is CATPPPGTLSFF. The CDR3 DNA is TGTGCCACCCCACCCCCCGGGACTTTGTCGTTCTTC.